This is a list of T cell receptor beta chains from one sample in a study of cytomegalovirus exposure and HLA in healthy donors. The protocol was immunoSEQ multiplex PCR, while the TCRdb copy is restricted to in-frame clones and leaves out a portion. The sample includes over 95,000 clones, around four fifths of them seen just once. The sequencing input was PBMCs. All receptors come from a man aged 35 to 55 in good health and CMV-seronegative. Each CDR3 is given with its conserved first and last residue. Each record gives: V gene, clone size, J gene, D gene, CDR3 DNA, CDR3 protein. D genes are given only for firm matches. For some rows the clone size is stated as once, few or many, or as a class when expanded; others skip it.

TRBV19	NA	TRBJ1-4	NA	TGTGCCAGTAGTATGCGGCAGGGGGAAAAACTGTTTTTT	CASSMRQGEKLFF
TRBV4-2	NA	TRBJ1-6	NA	TGTGCCAGCAGCCAAGTTCCAAGGGGTTCTAATAATTCACCCCTCCACTTT	CASSQVPRGSNNSPLHF
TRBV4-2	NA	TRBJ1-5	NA	TGTGCCAGCAGCCAAGATTTCGGGTTAGTTAGCAATCAGCCCCAGCATTTT	CASSQDFGLVSNQPQHF
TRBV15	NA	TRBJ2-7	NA	TGTGCCACAGAAATTTGGGGCGGCGGAGTCGGGCAGTACTTC	CATEIWGGGVGQYF
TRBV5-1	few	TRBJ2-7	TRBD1	TGCGCCAGCAGCCTTGACAGGGCCAACTATGGTGAGCAGTACTTC	CASSLDRANYGEQYF
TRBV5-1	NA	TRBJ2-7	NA	TGCGCCAGCAGCTTGGGCGACACAATGACCTACGAGCAGTACTTC	CASSLGDTMTYEQYF
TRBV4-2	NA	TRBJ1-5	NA	TGTGCCAGCAGCCAAGGAAGACAGTACAATCAGCCCCAGCATTTT	CASSQGRQYNQPQHF
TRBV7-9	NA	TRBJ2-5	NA	TGTGCCAGCAGCTCTAAAAAGGCAGGGGAAGAGACCCAGTACTTC	CASSSKKAGEETQYF
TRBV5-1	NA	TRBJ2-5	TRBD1	TGCGCCAGCAGCTTGGTGGGACAGGGGACCCAAGAGACCCAGTACTTC	CASSLVGQGTQETQYF
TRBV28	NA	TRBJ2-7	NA	TGTGCCAGCAGTTTTCTATCCGGCAGCGCGGCTAGCTACGAGCAGTACTTC	CASSFLSGSAASYEQYF
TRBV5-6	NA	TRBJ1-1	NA	TGTGCCAGCAGCCCCCGACGGAGAACTGAAGCTTTCTTT	CASSPRRRTEAFF
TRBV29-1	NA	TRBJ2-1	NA	TGCAGCGTTGAAGTCGGGGAGGCCTCCTACAATGAGCAGTTCTTC	CSVEVGEASYNEQFF
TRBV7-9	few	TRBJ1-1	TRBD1	TGTTCCAGCAGCTTAGGGACAGGGGCGAGTTTTAACACTGAAGCTTTCTTT	CSSSLGTGASFNTEAFF
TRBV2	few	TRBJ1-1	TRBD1	TGTGCCAGCATTTGGACGACAGGGGACACTGAAGCTTTCTTT	CASIWTTGDTEAFF
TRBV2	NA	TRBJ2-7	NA	TGTGCCAGCAGAAGGGGACTTATGAGCGAGCAGTACTTC	CASRRGLMSEQYF
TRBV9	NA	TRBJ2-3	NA	TGTGCCAGCGGAGGTACGGGCACAGATACGCAGTATTTT	CASGGTGTDTQYF
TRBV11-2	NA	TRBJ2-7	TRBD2	TGTGCCAGCAGCTTAGGCCTCGGGGCTAGCGGAAACTACGAGCAGTACTTC	CASSLGLGASGNYEQYF
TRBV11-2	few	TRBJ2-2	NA	TGTGCCAGCAGCTTAGATTTAGTGGGCTCGATGTTTTTT	CASSLDLVGSMFF
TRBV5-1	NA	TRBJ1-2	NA	TGCGCCAGCAGCCCGGACGGGGCTAACTATGGCTACACCTTC	CASSPDGANYGYTF
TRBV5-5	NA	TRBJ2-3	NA	TGTGCCAGCAGCTTGCAGGGCAGAGATACGCAGTATTTT	CASSLQGRDTQYF
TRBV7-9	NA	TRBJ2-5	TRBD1	TGTGCCAGCAGCTTAAGTGGACAGGGTTTGTACTTC	CASSLSGQGLYF
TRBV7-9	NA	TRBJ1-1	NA	TGTGCCAGCACCAGAAGCCAGGCTCCGTTTGGAGCTTTCTTT	CASTRSQAPFGAFF
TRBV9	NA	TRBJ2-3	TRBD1	TGTGCCAGCAGCGTAGCCGGACAGGGGATTTGGGCAGATACGCAGTATTTT	CASSVAGQGIWADTQYF
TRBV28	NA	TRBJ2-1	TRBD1	TGTGCCAGCAGTTCTGGTTCGGGCGCAGGGGGTATTTCCTACAATGAGCAGTTCTTC	CASSSGSGAGGISYNEQFF
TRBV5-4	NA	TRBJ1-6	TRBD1	TGTGCCAGCAGCTCGGACAGGGGCGACCGCGCGCTCCACTTT	CASSSDRGDRALHF